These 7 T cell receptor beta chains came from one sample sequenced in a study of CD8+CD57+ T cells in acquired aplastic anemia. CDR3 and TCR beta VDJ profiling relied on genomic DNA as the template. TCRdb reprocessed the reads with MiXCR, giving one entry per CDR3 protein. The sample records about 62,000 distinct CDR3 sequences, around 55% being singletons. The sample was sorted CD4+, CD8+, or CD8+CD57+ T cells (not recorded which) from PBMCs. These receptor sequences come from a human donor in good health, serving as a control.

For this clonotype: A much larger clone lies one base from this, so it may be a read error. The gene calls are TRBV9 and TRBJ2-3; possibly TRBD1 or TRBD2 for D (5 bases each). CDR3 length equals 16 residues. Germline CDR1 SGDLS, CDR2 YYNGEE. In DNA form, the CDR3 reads TGTGCCAGCAGCCCCTCGGGGATACGGGGCACAGATGCGCAGTATTTT. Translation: CASSPSGIRGTDAQYF.

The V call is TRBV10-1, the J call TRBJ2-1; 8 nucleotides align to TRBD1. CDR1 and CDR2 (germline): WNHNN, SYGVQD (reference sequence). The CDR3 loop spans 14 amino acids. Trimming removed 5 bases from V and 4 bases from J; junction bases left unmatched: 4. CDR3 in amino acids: CASSTGTGYNEQFF. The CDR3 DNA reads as TGCGCCAGCAGTACCGGGACAGGTTACAATGAGCAGTTCTTC.

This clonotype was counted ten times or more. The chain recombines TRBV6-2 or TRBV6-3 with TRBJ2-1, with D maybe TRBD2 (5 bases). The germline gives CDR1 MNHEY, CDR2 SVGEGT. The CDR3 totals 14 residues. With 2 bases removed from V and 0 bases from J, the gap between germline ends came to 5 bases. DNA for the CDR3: TGTGCCAGCAGTTACGGGAGCTCCTACAATGAGCAGTTCTTC. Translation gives CASSYGSSYNEQFF.

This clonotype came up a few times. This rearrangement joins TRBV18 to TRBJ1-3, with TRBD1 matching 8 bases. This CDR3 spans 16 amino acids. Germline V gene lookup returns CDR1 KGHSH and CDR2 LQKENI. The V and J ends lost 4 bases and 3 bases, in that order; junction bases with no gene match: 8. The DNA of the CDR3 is TGTGCCAGCTCACGACCGACAGGGGCGAATGGAAACACCATATATTTT. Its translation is CASSRPTGANGNTIYF.

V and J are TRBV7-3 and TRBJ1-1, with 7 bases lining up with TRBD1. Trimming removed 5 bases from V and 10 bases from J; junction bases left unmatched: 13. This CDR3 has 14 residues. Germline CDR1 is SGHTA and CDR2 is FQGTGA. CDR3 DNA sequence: TGTGCCAGCAGCCTGAAACAGGGGCGGTTCGTAGCTTTCTTT. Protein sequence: CASSLKQGRFVAFF. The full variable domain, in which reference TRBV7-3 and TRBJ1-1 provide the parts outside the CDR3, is GAGVSQTPSNKVTEKGKYVELRCDPISGHTALYWYRQSLGQGPEFLIYFQGTGAADDSGLPNDRFFAVRPEGSVSTLKIQRTERGDSAVYLCASSLKQGRFVAFFGQGTRLTVV.

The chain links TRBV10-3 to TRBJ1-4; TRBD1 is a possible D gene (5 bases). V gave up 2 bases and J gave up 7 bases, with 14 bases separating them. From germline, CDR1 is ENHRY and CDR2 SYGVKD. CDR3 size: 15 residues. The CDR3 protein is CAISEQRGAFEKLFF. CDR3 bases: TGTGCCATCAGTGAGCAACGGGGCGCATTTGAAAAACTGTTTTTT.

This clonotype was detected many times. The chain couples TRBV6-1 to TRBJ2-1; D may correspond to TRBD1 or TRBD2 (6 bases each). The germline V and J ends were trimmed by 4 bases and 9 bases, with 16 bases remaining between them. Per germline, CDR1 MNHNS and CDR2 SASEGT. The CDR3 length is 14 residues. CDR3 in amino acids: CASSALGGVGEQFF. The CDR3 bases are TGTGCCAGCAGTGCCCTCGGGGGCGTGGGTGAGCAGTTCTTC.